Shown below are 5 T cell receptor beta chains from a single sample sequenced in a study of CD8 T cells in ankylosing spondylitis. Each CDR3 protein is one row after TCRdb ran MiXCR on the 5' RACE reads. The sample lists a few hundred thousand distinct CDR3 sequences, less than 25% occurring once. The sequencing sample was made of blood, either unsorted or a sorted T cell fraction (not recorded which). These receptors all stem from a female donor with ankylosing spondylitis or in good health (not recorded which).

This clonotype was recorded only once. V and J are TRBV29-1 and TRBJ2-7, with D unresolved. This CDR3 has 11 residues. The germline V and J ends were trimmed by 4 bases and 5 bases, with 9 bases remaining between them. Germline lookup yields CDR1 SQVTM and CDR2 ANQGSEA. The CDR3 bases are TGCAGCGTTGGGCAGCTCCACGAGCAGTACTTC. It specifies CSVGQLHEQYF.

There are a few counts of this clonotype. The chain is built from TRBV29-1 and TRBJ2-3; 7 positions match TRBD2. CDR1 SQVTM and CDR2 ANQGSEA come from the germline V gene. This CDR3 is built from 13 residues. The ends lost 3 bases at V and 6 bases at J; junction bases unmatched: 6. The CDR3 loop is CSVDGRGVDTQYF. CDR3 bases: TGCAGCGTTGATGGTCGGGGGGTTGATACGCAGTATTTT.

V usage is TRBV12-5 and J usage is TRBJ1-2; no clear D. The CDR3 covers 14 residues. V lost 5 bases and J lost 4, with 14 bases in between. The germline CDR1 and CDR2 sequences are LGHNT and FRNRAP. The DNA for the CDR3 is TGTGCTAGTGGTCCCGGTGTAGGTGGCTATGGCTACACCTTC. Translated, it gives CASGPGVGGYGYTF.

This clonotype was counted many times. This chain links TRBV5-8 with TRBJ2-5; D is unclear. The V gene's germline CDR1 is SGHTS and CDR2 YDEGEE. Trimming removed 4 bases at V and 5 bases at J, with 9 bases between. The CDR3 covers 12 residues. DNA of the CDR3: TGTGCCAGCAGCGTTGGGTTGGAGACCCAGTACTTC. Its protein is CASSVGLETQYF.

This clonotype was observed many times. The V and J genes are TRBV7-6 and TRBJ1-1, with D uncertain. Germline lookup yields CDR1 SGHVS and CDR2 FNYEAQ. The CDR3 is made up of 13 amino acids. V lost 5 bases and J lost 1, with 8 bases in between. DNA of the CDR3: TGTGCCAGCAGCAGAGGACGGAACACTGAAGCTTTCTTT. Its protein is CASSRGRNTEAFF.